This TCR beta chain emerged from a study of neurological immune-mediated disorders. Study-level findings and limits: No expanded-clone CDR3 amino acid sequence recurred across subjects, suggesting private TCR-beta repertoires.

The making of cDNA relied on 5'RACE with 10-nucleotide random UMIs. TCRdb passed the 5' RACE reads through MiXCR, listing each CDR3 protein once. The profile covers about 49,000 distinct CDR3 sequences, with 10% appearing a single time and under 2% taken by the ten largest. Documented time point: longitudinal time-point 1 (baseline). A blood bank in Maryland, USA, provided the volunteers who served as healthy controls. Unsorted libraries came from 2 million PBMCs stored at -80 °C. This clonotype has ten or more counts. No antigen is known for it. The CDR3 contains 12 residues. Trimming shortened V by 2 bases and J by 5 bases, and 9 bases separated the two germline ends. Germline CDR1 reads DFQATT; CDR2 reads SNEGSKA (reference sequence).

This clonotype was obtained from a woman in her forties in good health. V and J are TRBV20-1 and TRBJ1-2, with D uncertain. Sequences were obtained from PBMCs. CDR3 protein: CSARRQDYGYTF. As DNA, the CDR3 is TGCAGTGCTAGAAGGCAGGATTATGGCTACACCTTC.